This is a list of T cell receptor beta chains from one sample in a study of T cell responses to AZD1222 COVID-19 vaccine. Method: immunoSEQ multiplex PCR; TCRdb's copy keeps in-frame clones and lacks some. The table has fewer than 150,000 clones, under 90% seen once; the top ten hold roughly 7.7%. Specimen: peripheral blood, collected on day 0 of AZD1222 vaccination. These receptors came from an adult in good health. The CDR3 runs from the conserved cysteine through the conserved F or W. D genes are given only for firm matches. Clone size appears in some rows only: once, few, many, or a class for an expanded clone.

CDR3nt,CDR3aa,j_gene,v_gene,d_gene,abundance
TGTGCCAGCCAGAGGTACAATGAGCAGTTCTTC,CASQRYNEQFF,TRBJ2-1,TRBV28,-,-
TGTGCCAGCAGCTTTACGGCGGATGAGCAGTTCTTC,CASSFTADEQFF,TRBJ2-1,TRBV7-8,-,-
TGTGCCAGCAGTTACCGTTACAGGGACACTGAAGCTTTCTTT,CASSYRYRDTEAFF,TRBJ1-1,TRBV6-5,-,few
TGCAGCGTTTTCCTCAGTTTGTCCACCGGGGAGCTGTTTTTT,CSVFLSLSTGELFF,TRBJ2-2,TRBV29-1,-,-
TGTGCCAGCACAGGCCCCGTGGCCGGGGAGCTGTTTTTT,CASTGPVAGELFF,TRBJ2-2,TRBV25-1,-,-
TGTGCCAGCAGGACTCAGGGGGGACTAGCGGAGGGGAATGAGCAGTTCTTC,CASRTQGGLAEGNEQFF,TRBJ2-1,TRBV7-2,TRBD2,-
TGTGCCAGCAGCTTAGGCGGTTTTAGCGCAGGACCCGAGACCCAGTACTTC,CASSLGGFSAGPETQYF,TRBJ2-5,TRBV7-3,-,-
TGTGCCAGCCGCCAAACCCGAGACTATAATTCACCCCTCCACTTT,CASRQTRDYNSPLHF,TRBJ1-6,TRBV21-1,-,-
TGTGCCAGCAGCCAAGGAACGGTTTCGAACACTGAAGCTTTCTTT,CASSQGTVSNTEAFF,TRBJ1-1,TRBV4-2,-,-
TGTGCCAGCTCACCATCGACTAGCCGCACCGGGGAGCTGTTTTTT,CASSPSTSRTGELFF,TRBJ2-2,TRBV18,TRBD2,-
TGTGCCAGCAGCTTAAGAGGCCAGATCTTCTCCTACGAGCAGTACTTC,CASSLRGQIFSYEQYF,TRBJ2-7,TRBV11-2,-,-
TGTGCCAGTAGTAAGTCGATCCTAACAGGACAAGAGACCCAGTACTTC,CASSKSILTGQETQYF,TRBJ2-5,TRBV19,-,-
TGTGCAAGTCGGGTCACCGGGGACTCCTACAATGAGCAGTTCTTC,CASRVTGDSYNEQFF,TRBJ2-1,TRBV12-2,-,-
TGTGCCTGGAGTACGACAGGGGGCCTGGGCAATCAGCCCCAGCATTTT,CAWSTTGGLGNQPQHF,TRBJ1-5,TRBV30,TRBD1,once
TGTGCCAGCAGCGTGGGACAGGGGACCGAAAAACTGTTTTTT,CASSVGQGTEKLFF,TRBJ1-4,TRBV11-2,TRBD1,-
TGTGCCAGCAGGCAGGGACTAGCGGGAGGTGTTCGACAGTTCTTC,CASRQGLAGGVRQFF,TRBJ2-1,TRBV2,TRBD2,-
TGCGCCAGCAGTCCGGGGCAGGGTGGCAATCAGCCCCAGCATTTT,CASSPGQGGNQPQHF,TRBJ1-5,TRBV5-1,-,-
TGTGCCAGCAGCCTCGGGGGGGGCCGAAACATTCAGTACTTC,CASSLGGGRNIQYF,TRBJ2-4,TRBV7-3,TRBD2,-
TGTGCCAGTAGTATAGATCTTCCCCGTCGACTTACGGATGAAAAACTGTTTTTT,CASSIDLPRRLTDEKLFF,TRBJ1-4,TRBV19,-,-
TGTGCCAGTAGTTCCGGACAGAATGAAAAACTGTTTTTT,CASSSGQNEKLFF,TRBJ1-4,TRBV19,-,-
TGTGCCTGCCCGAGGGGGGTTGGGGGAAATGAGCAGTTCTTC,CACPRGVGGNEQFF,TRBJ2-1,TRBV30,-,few
TGCAGCGCTACCGTCGTTACGCAGTATTTT,CSATVVTQYF,TRBJ2-3,TRBV29-1,-,once
TGTGCCAGCAGTGAAGCAGCCTGGGGAGGAAAAGCTTTCTTT,CASSEAAWGGKAFF,TRBJ1-1,TRBV6-1,-,-